The rows below give T cell receptor beta chains drawn from one sample of a study of CD8 T cells in Susac syndrome. TCRdb re-derived calls from the immunoSEQ multiplex PCR reads in MiXCR, one entry per CDR3 protein. This sample has 250,000 to 300,000 distinct CDR3 sequences, with about 88% found just once. Sequenced input: CD8+ T cells from PBMCs. The receptors stem from a human donor with multiple sclerosis. CDR3s include the opening cysteine and the closing phenylalanine or tryptophan. The D gene is left open where the match is weak. The size field is filled for only some rows; it gives once, few, many or a size class.

v_gene	d_gene	abundance	j_gene	len	CDR3aa	CDR3nt
TRBV4-1	TRBD1	-	TRBJ1-1	14	CASMGTGGSTEAFF	TGCGCCAGCATGGGGACAGGGGGCTCGACTGAAGCTTTCTTT
TRBV20-1	TRBD2	-	TRBJ2-1	13	CSGGASGYNEQFF	TGCAGTGGCGGGGCTAGCGGCTACAATGAGCAGTTCTTC
TRBV15	-	few	TRBJ2-2	14	CATSVDGNTGELFF	TGTGCCACCAGCGTCGACGGAAACACCGGGGAGCTGTTTTTT
TRBV30	-	-	TRBJ2-1	16	CAWSTFLPGSGNEQFF	TGTGCCTGGAGTACTTTTCTCCCGGGATCAGGGAATGAGCAGTTCTTC
TRBV12-3/TRBV12-4	-	-	TRBJ1-4	14	CASSTTGPQEKLFF	TGTGCCAGCAGCACTACAGGCCCCCAGGAAAAACTGTTTTTT
TRBV20-1	-	-	TRBJ1-2	19	CSARDLAAQGGLLNYGYTF	TGCAGTGCTAGAGATCTAGCCGCACAGGGAGGGCTGTTGAACTATGGCTACACCTTC
TRBV9	-	-	TRBJ1-1	16	CASSAGLGGMNTEAFF	TGTGCCAGCAGCGCCGGACTCGGGGGGATGAACACTGAAGCTTTCTTT
TRBV12-3/TRBV12-4	TRBD2	once	TRBJ2-1	17	CASIPSLAGGPVNEQFF	TGTGCCAGCATTCCTTCTTTAGCGGGAGGGCCGGTAAATGAGCAGTTCTTC
TRBV7-2	-	-	TRBJ2-7	13	CASSLVYLDEQYF	TGTGCCAGCAGCTTAGTTTATCTGGACGAGCAGTACTTC
TRBV20-1	-	-	TRBJ2-2	12	CSARDPGGELFF	TGCAGTGCTAGAGATCCAGGCGGGGAGCTGTTTTTT
TRBV11-2	-	-	TRBJ2-5	13	CASSLWKGETQYF	TGTGCCAGCAGCCTCTGGAAGGGAGAGACCCAGTACTTC
TRBV15	TRBD1	-	TRBJ2-1	17	CATSRDTGDPSYNEQFF	TGTGCCACCAGCAGAGATACAGGGGACCCCTCCTACAATGAGCAGTTCTTC
TRBV4-1	-	-	TRBJ2-5	16	CASSQEGTGPKETQYF	TGCGCCAGCAGCCAAGAGGGTACGGGACCAAAAGAGACCCAGTACTTC
TRBV28	-	-	TRBJ2-5	15	CASSFTGRYQETQYF	TGTGCCAGCAGTTTCACAGGACGCTACCAAGAGACCCAGTACTTC